This TCR beta chain originates from a study of breast tumors, draining lymph nodes, adjacent tissues (TCRdb year 2016). Study-wide context: TCR beta repertoires were compared across tumor, adjacent nontumor tissue and axillary lymph nodes obtained from breast cancer patients. The study was designed to assess the relationships and possible T-cell exchange between tumor, surrounding tissue and draining lymph node repertoires in human breast cancer.

What the research found in general, with its limitations: Tumor and nontumor tissue repertoires were significantly more similar in luminal-like than in basal-like breast cancer. The data were judged consistent with most tumor T cells deriving from the lymph node and then expanding within tumor tissue. Rather than being directly demonstrated, the conclusion that tumor T cells originate in lymph nodes was presented as consistent with a hypothesis. Tumor T-cell repertoires showed less diversity than lymph node repertoires and more diversity than nontumor tissue repertoires, and tumor T-cell repertoires showed preferential V and J gene usage.

The sample holds many counts of this clonotype. It lacks a known antigen. No base-level quality is on record; no much larger clone is a single base apart. The data were produced on an Illumina HiSeq 2000. Multiplex PCR amplification was used to build the TCR beta chain libraries. The amplified TCR beta chain products were analyzed by high-throughput sequencing. The public sequencing data were trimmed at Q25 with fastp and processed into clonotypes with MiXCR by TCRdb, which kept only in-frame beta chains. CDR3 protein duplicates are merged, each entry listing the most common genes and DNA. The sample data list over 150,000 distinct CDR3 sequences, and 25% to 40% of these were observed just once. The ten largest clones add up to more than 4% of the sample. Lymph node samples were obtained from the axillary draining lymph nodes of breast cancer patients. The junction shows trimming of 2 bases on V and 3 bases on J, plus 9 bases between the germline ends. The CDR3 goes from the cysteine to the phenylalanine over 13 residues. Only the CDR3 DNA is retained, 39 bases long and in frame from the first base. CDR1 and CDR2, per the germline V gene, are SGHRS and YFSETQ.

Sequenced sample: axillary lymph node tissue. Recombination connected TRBV5-1 to TRBJ2-7; the D gene is not confidently resolved. This clonotype was sampled from a female donor with breast cancer. Some clones in this sample may be carry-over from other donors' samples. The CDR3 region reads CASSLSTLYEQYF. In nucleotide form, the sequence is TGCGCCAGCAGCTTATCGACCCTCTACGAGCAGTACTTC.